This T cell receptor beta chain was obtained from a study of early T cells in non-severe SARS-CoV-2 infection. Study in general: Sequencing of unsorted whole blood was done on bulk RNA, leaving chains unpaired. Study results and limitations: VDJdb-based matching was biased toward anti-spike CD8 responses and missed private and CD4 specificities.

V was cut by 6 bases and J by 10 bases, with 17 bases left in between. CDR3 length equals 13 residues. Germline lookup yields CDR1 MNHNY and CDR2 SVGAGI (reference sequence). Researchers attached unique molecular identifiers to individual cDNA molecules. TCRdb itself ran the 5' RACE reads through MiXCR, one entry per CDR3 protein. The sample lists more than 65,000 distinct CDR3 sequences; 4.6% were seen once. In regard to this clonotype: The antigen remains undetermined.

The source was whole blood, collected at baseline. This TCR was sampled from an adult who was a healthcare worker with PCR-confirmed SARS-CoV-2 infection or an uninfected control (not recorded which). The donor label of this sample is uncertain. The V and J genes are TRBV6-6 and TRBJ2-3; D unclear. The CDR3 DNA is TGTGCCAGCAGCCTCCTACTCCCGACGGCGCAGTATTTT. The encoded protein is CASSLLLPTAQYF.